The 2 T cell receptor beta chains below all came from one sample that was sequenced in a study of blood T cell repertoires in COVID-19. Some clones are missing from TCRdb's copy, which holds only in-frame ones; the method was immunoSEQ multiplex PCR. The top ten clones hold approximately 11% of a sample with about 170,000 clones, about four fifths of them seen once. Sequenced sample: peripheral blood. These TCRs come from an older man with active or convalescent COVID-19.

J is TRBJ1-6 and V is TRBV2; TRBD1 matches at 8 bases. Per germline, CDR1 SNHLY and CDR2 FYNNEI. V was pared by 4 bases and J by 7 bases, with 3 bases of the junction left unmatched. The CDR3 is 14 amino acids. CDR3 amino acids: CASSGTGRNSPLHF. The CDR3 DNA sequence: TGTGCCAGCAGTGGGACAGGGCGAAATTCACCCCTCCACTTT.

The chain carries TRBV6-6 and TRBJ2-1; possible D gene TRBD1, 6 bases. Germline values: CDR1 MNHNY, CDR2 SVGAGI (reference sequence). V shed 4 bases and J shed 6 bases, with 19 bases lying between them. The CDR3 is 16 residues long. The CDR3 DNA reads as TGTGCCAGCAGTTCCCCCACAGGGAAGGGTGTCAATGAGCAGTTCTTC. It yields the protein CASSSPTGKGVNEQFF.